This T cell receptor beta chain was documented in a study of blood T cell repertoires in COVID-19. At the level of the study: Samples representing acute and convalescent COVID-19 were sourced from the United States, Italy and Spain. PBMCs, B-cell-depleted T cells, or T cells were the source of the cDNA or gDNA that made up the material.

In the original workflow: Reference gene primer amplification yielded estimated nucleated cell counts. Clones were sequenced by immunoSEQ multiplex PCR, and TCRdb holds only the in-frame ones, with some missing. Clone size and the V and J calls come from that table; the DNA yielded D and trimming. The sample shows roughly 100,000 clones, 70% to 90% of them seen only once. CDR3 size: 17 residues. Germline values: CDR1 LGHDT, CDR2 YNNKEL (reference sequence). The V segment lost 0 bases and the J segment 5 bases; nucleotides outside the gene matches: 9. The sequenced sample consisted of peripheral blood. V usage is TRBV3-1 (or the pseudogene TRBV3-2) and J usage is TRBJ2-2; 7 nucleotides agree with TRBD2. This receptor was obtained from a man in his fifties or sixties in a cohort sampled during active COVID-19. The CDR3 loop is CASSQDRTLAWTGELFF. DNA of the CDR3: TGTGCCAGCAGCCAAGATAGGACACTAGCGTGGACCGGGGAGCTGTTTTTT.